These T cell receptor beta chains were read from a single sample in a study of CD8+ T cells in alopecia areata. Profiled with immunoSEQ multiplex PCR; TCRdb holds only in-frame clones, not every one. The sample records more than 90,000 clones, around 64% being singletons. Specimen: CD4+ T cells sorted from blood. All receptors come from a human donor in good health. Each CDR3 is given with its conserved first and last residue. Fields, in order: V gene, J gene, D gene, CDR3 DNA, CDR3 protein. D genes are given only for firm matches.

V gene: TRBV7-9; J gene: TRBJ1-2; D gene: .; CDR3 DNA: TGTGCCAGCAGCCATGGGGACCCCTATGGTGGCTACACCTTC; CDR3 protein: CASSHGDPYGGYTF
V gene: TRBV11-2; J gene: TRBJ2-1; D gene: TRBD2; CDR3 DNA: TGTGCCAGCAGCCTTACTAGCGGGGGGCACAATGAGCAGTTCTTC; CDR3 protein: CASSLTSGGHNEQFF
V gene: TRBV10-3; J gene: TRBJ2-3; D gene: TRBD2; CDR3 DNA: TGTGCCACCGAGACTAGCGGGGGGGAGGATACGCAGTATTTT; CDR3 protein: CATETSGGEDTQYF
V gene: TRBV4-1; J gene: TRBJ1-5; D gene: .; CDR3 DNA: TGCGCCAGCAGCCAACCTCGGGAGCAGCCCCAGCATTTT; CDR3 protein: CASSQPREQPQHF
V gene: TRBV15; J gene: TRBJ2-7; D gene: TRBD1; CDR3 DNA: TGTGCCACCAGCGGGGAGAGGGACAGGGGAACCTACGAGCAGTACTTC; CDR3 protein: CATSGERDRGTYEQYF
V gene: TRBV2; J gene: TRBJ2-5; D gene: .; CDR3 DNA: TGTGCCAGCCGCGGTCTGGAGACCCAGTACTTC; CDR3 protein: CASRGLETQYF
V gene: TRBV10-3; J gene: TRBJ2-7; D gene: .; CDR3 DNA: TGTGCCATCAGTGACGGTATCTTCGAGCAGTACTTC; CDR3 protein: CAISDGIFEQYF
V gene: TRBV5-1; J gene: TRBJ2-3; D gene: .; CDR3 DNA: TGCGCCAGCAGCGGTGCGGGGGCGGGGGATACGCAGTATTTT; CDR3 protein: CASSGAGAGDTQYF
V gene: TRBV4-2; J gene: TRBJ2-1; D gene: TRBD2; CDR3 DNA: TGTGCCAGCAGCCAAGGGATGCTAGCGGGGGAATACAATGAGCAGTTCTTC; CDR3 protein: CASSQGMLAGEYNEQFF
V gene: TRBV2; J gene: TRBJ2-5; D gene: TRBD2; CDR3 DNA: TGTGCCAGCCTGCGGGGGGCCAGGGAGACCCAGTACTTC; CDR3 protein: CASLRGARETQYF
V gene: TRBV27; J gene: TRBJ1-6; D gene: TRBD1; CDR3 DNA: TGTGCCAGCAGTTTCGGGGACAGGGCGGTTTCACCCCTCCACTTT; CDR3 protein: CASSFGDRAVSPLHF
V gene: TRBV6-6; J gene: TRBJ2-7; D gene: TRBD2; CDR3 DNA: TGTGCCAGCAGCCAAGCTAGCGGGGCCTCCTACGAGCAGTACTTC; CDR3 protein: CASSQASGASYEQYF
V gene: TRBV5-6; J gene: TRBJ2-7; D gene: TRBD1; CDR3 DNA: TGTGCCAGCGCCATTCTGGACAGGATATCCCACGAGCAGTACTTC; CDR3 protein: CASAILDRISHEQYF
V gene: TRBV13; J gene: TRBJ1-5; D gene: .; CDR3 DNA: TGTGCCAGCAGGTCCTGTTTGCCCCAGCATTTT; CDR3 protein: CASRSCLPQHF
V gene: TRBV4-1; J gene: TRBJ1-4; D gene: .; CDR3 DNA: TGCGCCAGCAGCCAAGTCGGTGAAAAACTGTTTTTT; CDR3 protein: CASSQVGEKLFF
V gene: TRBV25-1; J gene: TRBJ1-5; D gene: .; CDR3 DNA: TGTGCCAGTGCATACGGGGGCCAGCCCCAGCATTTT; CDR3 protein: CASAYGGQPQHF
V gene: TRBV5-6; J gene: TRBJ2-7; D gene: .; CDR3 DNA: TGTGCCAGCAGTTCAGTGTACGAGCAGTACTTC; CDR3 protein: CASSSVYEQYF